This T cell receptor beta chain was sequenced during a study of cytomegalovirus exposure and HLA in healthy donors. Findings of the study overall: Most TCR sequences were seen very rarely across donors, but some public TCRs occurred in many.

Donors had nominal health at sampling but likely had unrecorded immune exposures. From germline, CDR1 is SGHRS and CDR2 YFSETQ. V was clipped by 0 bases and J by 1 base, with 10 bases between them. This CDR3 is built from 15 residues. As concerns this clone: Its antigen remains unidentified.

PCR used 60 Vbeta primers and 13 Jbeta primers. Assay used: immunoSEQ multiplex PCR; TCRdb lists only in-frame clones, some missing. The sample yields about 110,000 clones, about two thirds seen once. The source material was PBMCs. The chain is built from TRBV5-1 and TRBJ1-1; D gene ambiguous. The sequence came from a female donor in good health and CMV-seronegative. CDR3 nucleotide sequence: TGCGCCAGCAGCTTGGCCCGAGGCAGGAACACTGAAGCTTTCTTT. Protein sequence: CASSLARGRNTEAFF.